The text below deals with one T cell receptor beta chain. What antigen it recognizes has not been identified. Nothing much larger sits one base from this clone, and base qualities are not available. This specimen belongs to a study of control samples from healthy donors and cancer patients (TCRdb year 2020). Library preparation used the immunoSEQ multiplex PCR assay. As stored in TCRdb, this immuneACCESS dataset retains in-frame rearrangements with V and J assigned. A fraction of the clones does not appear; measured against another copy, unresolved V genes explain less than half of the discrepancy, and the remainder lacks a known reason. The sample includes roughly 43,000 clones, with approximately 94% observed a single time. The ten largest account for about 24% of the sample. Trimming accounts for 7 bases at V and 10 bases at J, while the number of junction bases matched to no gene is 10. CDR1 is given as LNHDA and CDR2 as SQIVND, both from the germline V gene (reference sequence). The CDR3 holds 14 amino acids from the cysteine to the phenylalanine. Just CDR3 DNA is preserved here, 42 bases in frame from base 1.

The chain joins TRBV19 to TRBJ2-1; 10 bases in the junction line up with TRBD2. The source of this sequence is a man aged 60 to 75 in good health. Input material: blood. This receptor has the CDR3 CASTPRLAGDEQFF. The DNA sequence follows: TGTGCCAGTACCCCCAGGCTAGCGGGAGACGAGCAGTTCTTC.